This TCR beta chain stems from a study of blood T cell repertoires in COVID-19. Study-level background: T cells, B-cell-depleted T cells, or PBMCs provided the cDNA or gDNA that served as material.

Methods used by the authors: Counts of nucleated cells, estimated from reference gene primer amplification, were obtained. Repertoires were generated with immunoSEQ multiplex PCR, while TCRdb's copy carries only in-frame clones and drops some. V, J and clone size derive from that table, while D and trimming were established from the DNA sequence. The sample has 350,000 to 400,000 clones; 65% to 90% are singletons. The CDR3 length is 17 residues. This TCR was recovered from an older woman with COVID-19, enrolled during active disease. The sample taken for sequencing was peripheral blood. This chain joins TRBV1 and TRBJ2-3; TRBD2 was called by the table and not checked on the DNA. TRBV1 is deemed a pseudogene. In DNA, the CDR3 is TGCACCAGCAGCCAAGGGGACTCCTGCGGCGTCACAGATACGCAGTATTTT. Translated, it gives CTSSQGDSCGVTDTQYF.